Reported below is one T cell receptor beta chain. The CDR3 has 14 amino acids. V shed 3 bases, J shed 2 bases, and the junction held 6 bases outside the gene matches. Germline values: CDR1 GTSNPN, CDR2 SVGIG (reference sequence). This sample was taken from a study of PD-L1 blockade in urothelial cancer. Study summary: Samples came from 3 weeks, at the second dose, and 6 weeks into treatment.

Time point denoted: pretreatment peripheral blood. The data were produced by immunoSEQ multiplex PCR, yet TCRdb's version contains in-frame clones alone and is incomplete. Of 50,000 to 65,000 clones listed, around 86% are singletons. The sequencing here drew on PBMCs, taken around atezolizumab (anti-PD-L1) treatment. V usage is TRBV30 and J usage is TRBJ2-7; 8 bases match TRBD2. This receptor was obtained from a man aged 65 to 85 with urothelial cancer. The CDR3 sequence: CAWRSTSAPYEQYF. CDR3 in DNA: TGTGCCTGGAGATCGACTAGCGCGCCCTACGAGCAGTACTTC.